Listed here are 11 T cell receptor beta chains from one sample, sequenced in a study of radiotherapy plus CTLA-4 blockade in lung cancer. The repertoire was sequenced with immunoSEQ multiplex PCR; TCRdb's copy has only in-frame clones and lacks some. The table shows more than 30,000 clones, with approximately 80% occurring only once. Material: peripheral blood, obtained from a patient treated with radiotherapy plus ipilimumab. These receptors all come from a human donor with non-small cell lung cancer that progressed on radiotherapy plus ipilimumab.

The chain couples TRBV5-4 to TRBJ2-3, with 12 bases fitting TRBD2. Germline V gene lookup returns CDR1 SGHNT and CDR2 YYREEE (reference sequence). The CDR3 sequence is 18 residues long. V trimming: 2 bases; J trimming: 0 bases; junction bases outside the gene matches: 7. As DNA, the CDR3 is TGTGCCAGCAGCTTTCGGCTAGCGGGGGGGATAAGCACAGATACGCAGTATTTT. It codes for CASSFRLAGGISTDTQYF.

The chain is built from TRBV6-5 and TRBJ1-3; maybe TRBD1 (5 bases). Trimming took off 6 bases at V and 0 bases at J, with 12 bases between the two ends. CDR1 and CDR2 from the germline V gene are MNHEY and SVGAGI. The CDR3 loop spans 15 amino acids. CDR3 residues: CASRGPGISGNTIYF. For the CDR3, the DNA is TGTGCCAGCAGGGGGCCGGGCATCTCTGGAAACACCATATATTTT.

This chain joins TRBV2 and TRBJ2-4; TRBD1 matches 7 bases. J lost 8 bases, V lost 5 bases, and 6 bases had no gene match. The V gene's germline CDR1 is SNHLY and CDR2 FYNNEI. The CDR3 consists of 13 residues. CDR3 protein: CASSPGQRDIQYF. CDR3 DNA: TGTGCCAGCAGTCCGGGACAGAGGGACATTCAGTACTTC.

The CDR3 protein is CATARGETQYF. The CDR3 DNA follows: TGTGCCACCGCGAGGGGGGAGACCCAGTACTTC. The chain recombines TRBV6-5 with TRBJ2-5, with TRBD1 as a possible D gene (6 bases). V gave up 10 bases and J gave up 5 bases, with 11 bases separating them. There are 11 residues in the CDR3. Germline V CDR1 and CDR2: MNHEY, SVGAGI.

This chain connects TRBV5-1 to TRBJ1-3; TRBD1 matches at 7 bases. Germline CDR1 reads SGHRS; CDR2 reads YFSETQ. The CDR3 has 16 residues. The V gene end was trimmed by 5 bases and the J gene end by 2 bases; junction bases not matched to a gene: 10. The DNA of the CDR3 is TGCGCCAGCAGTCAGCAGGGGGTTAGTGCTGGAAACACCATATATTTT. Protein product: CASSQQGVSAGNTIYF.

The genes are TRBV11-2 and TRBJ2-3; no definite D call. Germline CDR1 is SGHAT and CDR2 is FQNNGV. The CDR3 has 13 residues. With 1 base removed from V and 2 bases from J, the gap between germline ends came to 4 bases. This chain's CDR3 is CASSLGHTDTQYF. CDR3 sequence (DNA): TGTGCCAGCAGCTTAGGGCACACAGATACGCAGTATTTT.

This clone was detected once. V usage is TRBV2 and J usage is TRBJ1-6, with a tentative D call TRBD1 (5 bases). Germline V gene sequence: CDR1 SNHLY, CDR2 FYNNEI. Trimming took 6 bases from V and 7 from J, leaving 19 bases between them. The CDR3 contains 16 residues. CDR3 sequence: CASRIGGAQFNSPLHF. Written as DNA, the CDR3 is TGTGCCAGCAGGATCGGGGGAGCCCAATTCAATTCACCCCTCCACTTT.

This chain links TRBV18 with TRBJ2-7; TRBD1 matches 7 bases. The J segment lost 5 bases and the V segment lost 6 bases, leaving 10 bases of the junction unmatched. The CDR3 has 14 amino acids. Looked up from germline, CDR1 is KGHSH and CDR2 is LQKENI. This CDR3 reads CASSVQQGTHEQYF. CDR3 bases: TGTGCCAGCTCTGTACAACAGGGGACCCACGAGCAGTACTTC.

Comments on this clone: One end of the junction does not line up with germline, which may come from a read error. V gene TRBV7-6 combines with J gene TRBJ2-1; 9 bases map to TRBD2. This CDR3 has 16 residues. Per germline, CDR1 SGHVS and CDR2 FNYEAQ. This CDR3 reads CASSLSSGGRDKEQFF. CDR3 coding DNA: TGTGCCAGCAGCTTATCAAGCGGGGGGCGCGACAAGGAGCAGTTCTTC.

V gene TRBV18 combines with J gene TRBJ1-6; possibly TRBD1 for D (5 bases). Germline V gene sequence: CDR1 KGHSH, CDR2 LQKENI. There are 16 residues in the CDR3. V lost 1 base to trimming and J lost 3 bases, with 10 bases between them. The CDR3 is CASSPQQGLYNSPLHF. In nucleotides, the CDR3 is TGTGCCAGCTCACCACAGCAGGGCCTCTATAATTCACCCCTCCACTTT.

The rearrangement joins TRBV19 to TRBJ2-7, with TRBD1 matching over 9 bases. J lost 4 bases, V lost 6 bases, and 7 bases had no gene match. CDR3 length: 14 amino acids. Germline V lookup: CDR1 LNHDA, CDR2 SQIVND (reference sequence). The CDR3 region is CASSTTGTGYEQYF. In nucleotides, the CDR3 is TGTGCCAGTAGCACCACCGGGACAGGGTACGAGCAGTACTTC. Using reference TRBV19 and TRBJ2-7 for the parts outside the CDR3, the full variable domain is DGGITQSPKYLFRKEGQNVTLSCEQNLNHDAMYWYRQDPGQGLRLIYYSQIVNDFQKGDIAEGYSVSREKKESFPLTVTSAQKNPTAFYLCASSTTGTGYEQYFGPGTRLTVT.